The source of this TCR beta chain is a study of identical twins. The CDR3 contains 15 residues. Germline values: CDR1 MNHNS, CDR2 SASEGT. Trimming left V 6 bases short and J 7 bases short, with 18 bases between. The cDNA had a unique molecular identifier and a template-switch universal primer site. One entry per CDR3 protein results from TCRdb running MiXCR on the 5' RACE reads. The sample records hundreds of thousands of distinct CDR3 sequences, about 18% being singletons. This clonotype appeared a few times. Its antigen remains unknown. Overall study results and limits: The analysis was cross-sectional rather than longitudinal within donors.

These same records also appear under a second study, on T cells expressing NK-cell markers. In that study: Seven donors tested HCMV-seropositive and one tested seronegative among the eight sequenced.

The specimen sequenced was PBMCs. The rearrangement uses TRBV6-1 and TRBJ1-4; D remains ambiguous. The receptor comes from a woman aged 18 to 35 in good health. The CDR3 here is CASRGFSLEGEKLFF. For the CDR3, the DNA is TGTGCCAGCAGGGGGTTCTCCCTAGAAGGTGAAAAACTGTTTTTT.